Following are 27 T cell receptor beta chains from one sample sequenced in a study of OX40 agonist ivuxolimab in advanced cancers. Profiling relied on immunoSEQ multiplex PCR, and the TCRdb table lists in-frame clones only, not all of them. This table holds approximately 60,000 clones, around 77% found once. Sequenced material: CD4+ or CD8+ T cells sorted from blood, taken in a trial of the OX40 agonist ivuxolimab. These receptors all come from an adult with an advanced solid tumor such as melanoma, head and neck, liver or kidney cancer.

This chain uses TRBV7-6 with TRBJ2-1; no clear D gene. V lost 4 bases and J lost 8, with 18 bases in between. Germline CDR1 reads SGHVS; CDR2 reads FNYEAQ. The CDR3 is made up of 15 amino acids. The CDR3 region is CASSSSAGLTDEQFF. The CDR3, as DNA: TGTGCCAGCAGCTCTAGTGCCGGGTTGACCGATGAGCAGTTCTTC.

This rearrangement joins TRBV27 to TRBJ2-7; 10 bases are a match to TRBD2. Germline V gives CDR1 MNHEY, CDR2 SMNVEV (reference sequence). V was pared by 6 bases and J by 0 bases, with 11 bases of the junction left unmatched. CDR3 length: 17 amino acids. CDR3 sequence: CASRVAGWTSGSYEQYF. As DNA, the CDR3 is TGTGCCAGCAGAGTTGCGGGGTGGACTAGCGGCTCCTACGAGCAGTACTTC.

The chain links TRBV2 to TRBJ1-1; D gene ambiguous. The V and J ends lost 2 bases and 6 bases respectively, with 13 bases between them. In germline, CDR1 is SNHLY, CDR2 FYNNEI. The CDR3 covers 14 residues. CDR3 DNA: TGTGCCAGCAGTGAAATCGGCCGGAGGGCTGAAGCTTTCTTT. Protein: CASSEIGRRAEAFF.

The table lists this clone with a count of one. The rearrangement links TRBV27 to TRBJ1-2; D remains unclear. Germline V gene sequence: CDR1 MNHEY, CDR2 SMNVEV (reference sequence). The CDR3 is 14 amino acids. V shed 5 bases and J shed 5 bases, with 15 bases lying between them. CDR3 amino acids: CASSDVGSRYGYTF. CDR3 bases: TGTGCCAGCAGTGATGTGGGAAGTCGATATGGCTACACCTTC.

J is TRBJ1-1 and V is TRBV7-3; D is perhaps TRBD1 (5 bases). From germline, CDR1 is SGHTA and CDR2 FQGTGA. V gave up 5 bases and J gave up 2 bases, with 18 bases separating them. This CDR3 is 16 amino acids long. CDR3 in DNA: TGTGCCAGCAGCCTCCGGGACGGGTCTCGCAACACTGAAGCTTTCTTT. Protein product: CASSLRDGSRNTEAFF.

V and J are TRBV19 and TRBJ2-6, with TRBD1 matching over 10 bases. The J segment lost 2 bases and the V segment lost 5 bases, leaving 3 bases of the junction unmatched. Looked up from germline, CDR1 is LNHDA and CDR2 is SQIVND (reference sequence). The CDR3 totals 16 residues. As DNA, the CDR3 is TGTGCCAGTAGTGTGGGACAGGGGACTGGGGCCAACGTCCTGACTTTC. Translating it yields CASSVGQGTGANVLTF.

The chain employs TRBV19 and TRBJ1-1; TRBD1 matches at 7 bases. V lost 3 bases, J lost 4 bases, and 8 bases stayed unmatched. The CDR3 is 15 residues long. The V gene's germline CDR1 is LNHDA and CDR2 SQIVND (reference sequence). For the CDR3, the DNA is TGTGCCAGTAGTATTATGACAGGGCTCGGCACTGAAGCTTTCTTT. Translation: CASSIMTGLGTEAFF.

The V call is TRBV5-1, the J call TRBJ1-6; D ambiguous. Germline loops: CDR1 SGHRS, CDR2 YFSETQ. The CDR3 contains 14 residues. The V gene lost 0 bases and the J gene lost 10 bases, with 11 bases spanning the gap. The CDR3 region is CASSLEGSKSPLHF. CDR3 in DNA: TGCGCCAGCAGCTTGGAAGGCAGTAAATCACCCCTCCACTTT.

This rearrangement joins TRBV27 to TRBJ2-5; either TRBD1 or TRBD2 may fit D (5 bases each). The J call may be wrong; the DNA end is better matched by TRBJ2-7. The germline gives CDR1 MNHEY, CDR2 SMNVEV (reference sequence). The CDR3 runs to 16 residues. DNA of the CDR3: TGTGCCAGCAGTTTAATCCGGGGACGGGGTCCCTACGAGCAGTACTTC. This encodes CASSLIRGRGPYEQYF.

Only a few counts were recorded for this clone. This rearrangement joins TRBV9 to TRBJ1-6, with D perhaps TRBD1 (5 bases). Germline CDR1 reads SGDLS; CDR2 reads YYNGEE. V lost 3 bases, J lost 0 bases, and 10 bases lay in between. CDR3 size: 16 residues. The CDR3 reads CASSGNRSSYNSPLHF. Written as DNA, the CDR3 is TGTGCCAGCAGCGGAAACAGGAGCTCCTATAATTCACCCCTCCACTTT.

This chain uses TRBV29-1 with TRBJ1-2, with D unresolved. The CDR3 contains 11 residues. Germline V gene sequence: CDR1 SQVTM, CDR2 ANQGSEA. The DNA for the CDR3 is TGCACCATTGACGGCGTTTATGGCTACACCTTC. Protein product: CTIDGVYGYTF.

This clone was detected once. The V call is TRBV2, the J call TRBJ1-2; D not resolved. V was trimmed by 5 bases and J by 3 bases, leaving 10 bases between them. The germline CDR1 and CDR2 sequences are SNHLY and FYNNEI. CDR3 size: 13 residues. CDR3 DNA sequence: TGTGCCAGCAGTTCTATGGTGTACTATGGCTACACCTTC. This codes for CASSSMVYYGYTF.

The chain employs TRBV19 and TRBJ2-2, with D possibly matching TRBD1 (5 bases). V was trimmed by 8 bases and J by 7 bases, leaving 11 bases between them. Germline-derived CDR1 and CDR2 are LNHDA and SQIVND (reference sequence). The CDR3 sequence is 12 residues long. As DNA, the CDR3 is TGTGCCAGTGGGGCCTTTATCGGGGAGCTGTTTTTT. Its protein product is CASGAFIGELFF. Variable domain in full (rest from reference TRBV19 and TRBJ2-2): DGGITQSPKYLFRKEGQNVTLSCEQNLNHDAMYWYRQDPGQGLRLIYYSQIVNDFQKGDIAEGYSVSREKKESFPLTVTSAQKNPTAFYLCASGAFIGELFFGEGSRLTVL.

This clone was found once. V is TRBV5-8 and J is TRBJ1-5; possible D gene TRBD1, 5 bases. The V end lost 4 bases, the J end lost 0 bases, and 11 bases lay between the germline ends. The germline gives CDR1 SGHTS, CDR2 YDEGEE. The CDR3 extends over 15 amino acids. CDR3 in DNA: TGTGCCAGCAGCGGGGGGGACTATAGCAATCAGCCCCAGCATTTT. Amino acid sequence: CASSGGDYSNQPQHF. The entire variable domain, with the rest obtained from reference TRBV5-8 and TRBJ1-5, is as follows: EAGVTQSPTHLIKTRGQQATLRCSPISGHTSVYWYQQALGLGLQFLLWYDEGEERNRGNFPPRFSGRQFPNYSSELNVNALELEDSALYLCASSGGDYSNQPQHFGDGTRLSIL.

This chain links TRBV6-6 with TRBJ1-4; TRBD1 is a possible D gene (5 bases). Germline loops: CDR1 MNHNY, CDR2 SVGAGI (reference sequence). The V end was cut by 9 bases, the J end by 8 bases, with 22 bases between. This CDR3 has 15 residues. CDR3 amino acids: CASFEGRGVGEKLFF. In nucleotides, the CDR3 is TGTGCCAGTTTTGAGGGGCGGGGTGTAGGCGAAAAACTGTTTTTT.

This clone was seen a single time. This sequence joins TRBV20-1 and TRBJ2-1; no firm D call. V lost 0 bases to trimming and J lost 9 bases, with 6 bases between them. Germline lookup yields CDR1 DFQATT and CDR2 SNEGSKA (reference sequence). The CDR3 totals 11 residues. The CDR3 nucleotides read TGCAGTGCTAGAGATATTACTGAGCAGTTCTTC. This encodes CSARDITEQFF.

The V call is TRBV19, the J call TRBJ1-5; D is ambiguous. The CDR3 consists of 12 residues. The V and J ends lost 7 bases and 3 bases respectively, with 7 bases between them. Germline CDR1 is LNHDA and CDR2 is SQIVND (reference sequence). The CDR3 DNA sequence: TGTGCCAGTACCTCCAACAATCAGCCCCAGCATTTT. It codes for CASTSNNQPQHF.

The sample holds one count of this clone. CDR3 sequence: CASRGSGVGNQPQHF. CDR3 DNA sequence: TGTGCCAGCAGAGGCTCAGGGGTCGGCAATCAGCCCCAGCATTTT. This chain joins TRBV6-1 and TRBJ1-5; perhaps TRBD1 as D (6 bases). This CDR3 has 15 amino acids. V was clipped by 6 bases and J by 2 bases, with 14 bases between them. Germline assignment: CDR1 MNHNS and CDR2 SASEGT.

This chain uses TRBV2 with TRBJ1-4, with TRBD1 matching 8 bases. The CDR3 has 15 amino acids. Germline CDR1 reads SNHLY; CDR2 reads FYNNEI. J gave up 5 bases and V 4 bases, and 6 bases lay outside the gene matches. CDR3 loop: CASSVQGAKNEKLFF. The CDR3 bases are TGTGCCAGCAGTGTGCAGGGGGCGAAGAATGAAAAACTGTTTTTT.

V gene TRBV2 combines with J gene TRBJ2-7; 12 nucleotides align to TRBD2. V trimming: 4 bases; J trimming: 12 bases; junction bases outside the gene matches: 10. Germline loops: CDR1 SNHLY, CDR2 FYNNEI. CDR3 size: 14 residues. Written as DNA, the CDR3 is TGTGCCAGCAGTGGACTAGCGGGGGCCCGAGACCCGTACTTC. This sequence encodes CASSGLAGARDPYF.

The rearrangement uses TRBV19 and TRBJ1-1; the D gene is possibly TRBD1 (6 bases). The V and J ends lost 6 bases and 0 bases respectively, with 17 bases between them. CDR1 is LNHDA, CDR2 SQIVND, per germline (reference sequence). The CDR3 runs to 16 residues. As DNA, the CDR3 is TGTGCCAGTAGGAAGGGTTCCGGGGGCGTGAACACTGAAGCTTTCTTT. Protein product: CASRKGSGGVNTEAFF.

The chain couples TRBV10-3 to TRBJ1-1; 9 bases line up with TRBD1. The CDR3 runs 15 residues. CDR1 ENHRY and CDR2 SYGVKD come from the germline V gene. J gave up 3 bases and V 2 bases, and 4 bases lay outside the gene matches. CDR3 sequence: CAISEQGQGYTEAFF. CDR3 DNA sequence: TGTGCCATCAGTGAGCAGGGACAGGGCTACACTGAAGCTTTCTTT.

This clone was seen a single time. The rearrangement uses TRBV10-3 and TRBJ2-7, with 8 bases fitting TRBD2. The trim removed 2 bases at V and 0 bases at J, leaving 3 bases unmatched. Germline loops: CDR1 ENHRY, CDR2 SYGVKD. The CDR3 is made up of 15 amino acids. CDR3 amino acids: CAISELAGSSYEQYF. The CDR3, as DNA: TGTGCCATCAGTGAGCTAGCGGGTTCCTCCTACGAGCAGTACTTC.

This chain connects TRBV27 to TRBJ1-1, with no clear D. V was trimmed by 5 bases and J by 5 bases, leaving 15 bases between them. The CDR3 totals 14 residues. CDR1 and CDR2 from the germline V gene are MNHEY and SMNVEV (reference sequence). The CDR3 loop reads CASSAQYRGTEAFF. For the CDR3, the DNA is TGTGCCAGCAGTGCACAGTACCGGGGTACTGAAGCTTTCTTT.

V is TRBV6-5 and J is TRBJ2-7; TRBD2 matches 7 bases. The CDR3 has 15 amino acids. With V trimmed by 2 bases and J by 6 bases, 10 bases remained unmatched. From germline, CDR1 is MNHEY and CDR2 SVGAGI. CDR3 protein: CASSYKRGGKGEQYF. The CDR3 DNA is TGTGCCAGCAGTTACAAAAGGGGAGGGAAGGGCGAGCAGTACTTC.

CDR3 DNA sequence: TGTGCCAGCAGTTTCCGGGTGTGGACAATTAGCAATCAGCCCCAGCATTTT. Amino acid sequence: CASSFRVWTISNQPQHF. V gene TRBV28 combines with J gene TRBJ1-5, with D perhaps TRBD1 (5 bases). V lost 3 bases and J lost 0, with 15 bases in between. Germline values: CDR1 MDHEN, CDR2 SYDVKM. The CDR3 extends over 17 amino acids.

A remark on this clone: A junction end diverges from the germline sequence, so it may reflect a read error. The chain uses TRBV5-1 and TRBJ2-6; D ambiguous. The CDR3 covers 14 residues. CDR1 and CDR2 from the germline V gene are SGHRS and YFSETQ. CDR3 region: CASSLLSGANVLTF. In nucleotides, the CDR3 is TGTGCCAGCAGCTTGTTGTCTGGGGCCAACGTCCTGACTTTC.